A single sample gave rise to the 4 T cell receptor beta chains below, sequenced in a study of cytotoxic CD8 clonotypes in ibrutinib-treated CLL. The protocol was immunoSEQ multiplex PCR, while the TCRdb copy is restricted to in-frame clones and leaves out a portion. The profile shows 250,000 to 350,000 clones, 76% of them singletons. This specimen consisted of PBMCs, obtained at disease progression, from a patient treated with ibrutinib. The receptors were gathered from a human donor with chronic lymphocytic leukemia.

This chain uses TRBV5-4 with TRBJ2-1; 8 positions match TRBD1. The germline CDR1 and CDR2 sequences are SGHNT and YYREEE (reference sequence). V shed 4 bases, J shed 7 bases, and the junction held 10 bases outside the gene matches. This CDR3 has 15 residues. In DNA, the CDR3 is TGTGCCAGCAGCAGAAGGACAGGGCGGGGAAATGAGCAGTTCTTC. It codes for CASSRRTGRGNEQFF.

The chain joins TRBV4-2 to TRBJ2-5; no reliable D call. The germline V gene has CDR1 LGHNA and CDR2 YNFKEQ. The V and J ends lost 4 bases and 0 bases respectively, with 15 bases between them. The CDR3 totals 16 residues. CDR3 sequence: CASSPWARDYQETQYF. The CDR3 region has the DNA TGTGCCAGCAGCCCCTGGGCCAGAGATTACCAAGAGACCCAGTACTTC.

V is TRBV15 and J is TRBJ1-3, with 7 bases lining up with TRBD1. The CDR3 extends over 17 amino acids. Germline-derived CDR1 and CDR2 are LNHNV and YYDKDF (reference sequence). Trimming cost V 1 base and J 0 bases; bases outside gene matches: 6. Here the CDR3 reads CATSRGDRAVSGNTIYF. The CDR3 coding sequence is TGTGCCACCAGCAGAGGAGACAGGGCCGTCTCTGGAAACACCATATATTTT. The full variable domain, rest sourced from reference TRBV15 and TRBJ1-3, is DAMVIQNPRYQVTQFGKPVTLSCSQTLNHNVMYWYQQKSSQAPKLLFHYYDKDFNNEADTPDNFQSRRPNTSFCFLDIRSPGLGDTAMYLCATSRGDRAVSGNTIYFGEGSWLTVV.

This clone was seen a single time. The V call is TRBV7-9, the J call TRBJ1-4, with D hard to call. The CDR3 length is 15 residues. V lost 0 bases, J lost 5 bases, and 10 bases lay in between. The germline gives CDR1 SEHNR, CDR2 FQNEAQ (reference sequence). CDR3 bases: TGTGCCAGCAGCTTAGCTTGGGCAGCCAATGAAAAACTGTTTTTT. Amino acid sequence: CASSLAWAANEKLFF.